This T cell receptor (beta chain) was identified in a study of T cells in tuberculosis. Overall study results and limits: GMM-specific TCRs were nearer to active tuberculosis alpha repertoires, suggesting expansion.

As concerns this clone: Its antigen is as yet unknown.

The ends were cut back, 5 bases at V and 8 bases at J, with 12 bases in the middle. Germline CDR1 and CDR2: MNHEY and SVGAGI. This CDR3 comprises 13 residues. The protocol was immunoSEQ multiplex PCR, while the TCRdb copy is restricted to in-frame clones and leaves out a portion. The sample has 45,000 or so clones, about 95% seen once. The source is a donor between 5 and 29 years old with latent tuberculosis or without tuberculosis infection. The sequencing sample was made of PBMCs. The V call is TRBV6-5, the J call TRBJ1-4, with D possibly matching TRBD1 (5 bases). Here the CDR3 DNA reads TGTGCCAGCAGTCCTGGGGGGAGCGAAAAACTGTTTTTT. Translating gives CASSPGGSEKLFF.